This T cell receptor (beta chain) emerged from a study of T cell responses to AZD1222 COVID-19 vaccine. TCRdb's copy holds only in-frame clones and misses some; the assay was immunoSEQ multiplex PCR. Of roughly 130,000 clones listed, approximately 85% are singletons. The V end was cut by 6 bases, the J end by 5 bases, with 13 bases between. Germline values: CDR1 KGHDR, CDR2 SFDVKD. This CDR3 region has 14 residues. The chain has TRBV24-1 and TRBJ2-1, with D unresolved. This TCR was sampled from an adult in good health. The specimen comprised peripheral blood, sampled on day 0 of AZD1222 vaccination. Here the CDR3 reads CATSSSVSDNEQFF. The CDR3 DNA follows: TGTGCCACCAGTAGTTCGGTTTCCGACAATGAGCAGTTCTTC.